The clone carrying this TCR beta chain has a count of ten or more. Each CDR3 protein is one row after TCRdb ran MiXCR on the 5' RACE reads. Of about 58,000 distinct CDR3 sequences in the sample, approximately 12% are singletons; the top ten hold more than 8.5%. The data were obtained in a study of early T cells in non-severe SARS-CoV-2 infection. In germline, CDR1 is SQVTM, CDR2 ANQGSEA. The length of the CDR3 is 12 residues. Between the trimmed V and J ends, which lost 6 bases and 4 bases, there was a span of 13 bases. The V call is TRBV29-1, the J call TRBJ2-7; D not resolved. Sequencing used whole blood. The clonotype originates from an adult who was a healthcare worker with PCR-confirmed SARS-CoV-2 infection or an uninfected control (not recorded which). DNA of the CDR3: TGCAGCGTCCGAAAGGAAAGTTACGAGCAGTACTTC. It translates to CSVRKESYEQYF.